Listed here is a single T cell receptor beta chain. The antigen is unknown. This sequence is one base from a far larger clone and is likely a read error. The source of the sample is a study of read filtering for tumor transcriptome and immune sequencing. In the study overall: R-ISS stage counts were fewer than ten for I, about 15 for II, about 7 for III.

From roughly 390 ng of RNA, a library with molecular barcoded alpha/delta and beta/gamma adaptors was made. TCRdb analysed the reads with MiXCR anew, one entry per CDR3 protein. Of 39,000 or so distinct CDR3 sequences in the sample, about 13% were seen once. The CDR3 runs to 15 residues. Study-level results: Sorted CD138-negative bone marrow cells were not purified T cells. Roughly 79% of IR-seq clonotypes had one read, totaling about 3.5% of reads; RNA-seq: about 70% and 40%.

The material sequenced was a population of CD138-negative cells sorted from bone marrow. The receptor was derived from a donor aged 40 or older with multiple myeloma. V usage is TRBV12-3 or TRBV12-4 and J usage is TRBJ1-2; the D is unclear. The CDR3 DNA sequence: TGTGCCAGCAGTCTCCTCGGGCAGATCACCTATGGCTACGCCTTC. As protein: CASSLLGQITYGYAF.